The source of this T cell receptor beta chain is a study of cytomegalovirus exposure and HLA in healthy donors (dated by TCRdb to 2015 to 2018). In terms of the full investigation: According to a later analysis, the roughly 120 validation repertoires were produced on the same platform as the roughly 700 repertoires of the first cohort. The aim of the study was to test whether cataloging public T cell receptors could identify signatures of past pathogen exposure. To predict cytomegalovirus infection status, the study brought together high-throughput TCR immunosequencing, statistical association of individual TCRs with disease status, and machine learning. Besides the first cohort of about 730 subjects, a separate validation cohort made up of 90 to 150 different subjects was used.

The donors belonged to the validation cohort of around 120 subjects, which was separate from the 666-subject first cohort. A remark on this clone: Its antigen target is currently unknown. Qualities for individual bases were not recorded, and no much larger clone is one base off.

The CDR3 contains 15 residues, cysteine and phenylalanine counted. Only CDR3 DNA remains: 45 bases, in frame from the first base. Compared with germline, V lacks 2 bases and J lacks 8 bases; bases without a gene match: 3. Based on the germline V gene, the CDR1 and CDR2 sequences are MNHNS and SASEGT. Overall results and qualifications from the work: The authors suggested that the approach could potentially be generalized to other disease states and immunological phenotypes. Across donors, most TCR sequences were observed very rarely, whereas some public TCRs were present in many individuals. The study listed 150 to 200 TCR beta chains as associated with cytomegalovirus. In vitro tests confirmed that a few of the cytomegalovirus-associated TCR beta chains recognize cytomegalovirus antigens. A later analysis found that TCRs clustered in the first cohort also tended to co-occur in the 120 or so validation repertoires, with 94% of cluster scores above 0. A later analysis lacked HLA typing for the validation cohort, so it scored co-occurrence in that cohort across all 130 or so repertoires. In both the original and validation cohorts, the classifier was reported to diagnose cytomegalovirus status with high specificity and sensitivity.

The method was the immunoSEQ multiplex PCR assay. In the authors' own workflow: A statistical classification framework was developed to diagnose cytomegalovirus status using the catalog of TCR beta chain sequences. In its TCRdb copy, this immuneACCESS table keeps in-frame sequences only and misses some clones. Where compared with another copy, unresolved V genes explain less than half of these, and the others have no known cause. V and J calls and clone size come straight from that table; D and trimming were deduced from the DNA. The table for this sample lists about 120,000 clones; nearly 90% of them were counted only once. Approximately 1% of the sample lies in the top ten.

The chain links TRBV6-1 with TRBJ2-1, with TRBD2 identical over 13 junction bases. This receptor was identified in a woman aged 18-35 years in good health and CMV-seronegative. The specimen sequenced was PBMCs. The DNA sequence follows: TGTGCCAGCAGTGAAAGGACTAGCGGGAGTTATGAGCAGTTCTTC. This yields the protein CASSERTSGSYEQFF.